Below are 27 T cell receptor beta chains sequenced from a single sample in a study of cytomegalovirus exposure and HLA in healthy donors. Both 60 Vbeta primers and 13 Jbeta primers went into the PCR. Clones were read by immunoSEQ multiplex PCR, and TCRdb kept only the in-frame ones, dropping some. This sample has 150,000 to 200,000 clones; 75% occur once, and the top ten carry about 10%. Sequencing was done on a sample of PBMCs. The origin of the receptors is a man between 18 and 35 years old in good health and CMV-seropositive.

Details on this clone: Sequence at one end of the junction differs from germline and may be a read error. The CDR3: CASRPSGGYDQYF. The CDR3 nucleotides read TGTGCCAGCAGGCCATCAGGGGGCTACGACCAGTACTTC. The V call is TRBV14, the J call TRBJ2-7, with 8 bases identical to TRBD1. Per germline, CDR1 SGHDN and CDR2 FVKESK. CDR3 size: 13 residues.

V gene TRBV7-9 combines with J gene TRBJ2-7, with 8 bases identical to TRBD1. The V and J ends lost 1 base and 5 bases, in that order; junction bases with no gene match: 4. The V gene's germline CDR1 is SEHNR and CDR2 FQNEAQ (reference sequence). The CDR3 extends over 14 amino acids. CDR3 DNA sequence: TGTGCCAGCAGCTTAGGCCAGGGGGCCAACGAGCAGTACTTC. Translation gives CASSLGQGANEQYF. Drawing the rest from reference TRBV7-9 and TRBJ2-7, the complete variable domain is DTGVSQNPRHKITKRGQNVTFRCDPISEHNRLYWYRQTLGQGPEFLTYFQNEAQLEKSRLLSDRFSAERPKGSFSTLEIQRTEQGDSAMYLCASSLGQGANEQYFGPGTRLTVT.

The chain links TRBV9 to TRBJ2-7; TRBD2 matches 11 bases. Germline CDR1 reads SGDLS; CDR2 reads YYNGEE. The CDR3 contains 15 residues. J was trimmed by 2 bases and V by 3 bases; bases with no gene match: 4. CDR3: CASSAGLAGPYEQYF. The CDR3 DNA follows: TGTGCCAGCAGCGCAGGACTAGCGGGTCCCTACGAGCAGTACTTC.

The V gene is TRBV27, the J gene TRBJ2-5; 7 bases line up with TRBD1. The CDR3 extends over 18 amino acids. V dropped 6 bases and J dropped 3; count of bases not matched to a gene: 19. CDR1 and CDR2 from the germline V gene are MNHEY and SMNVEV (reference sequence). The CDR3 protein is CASSRITLGQVGKETQYF. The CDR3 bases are TGTGCCAGCAGCCGAATCACCCTCGGACAGGTTGGGAAAGAGACCCAGTACTTC.

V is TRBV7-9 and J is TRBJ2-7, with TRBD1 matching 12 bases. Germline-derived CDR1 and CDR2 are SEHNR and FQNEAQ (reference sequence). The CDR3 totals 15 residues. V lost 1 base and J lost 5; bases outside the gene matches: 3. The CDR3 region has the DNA TGTGCCAGCAGCTTAGTGGGACAGGGGGCGAACGAGCAGTACTTC. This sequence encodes CASSLVGQGANEQYF.

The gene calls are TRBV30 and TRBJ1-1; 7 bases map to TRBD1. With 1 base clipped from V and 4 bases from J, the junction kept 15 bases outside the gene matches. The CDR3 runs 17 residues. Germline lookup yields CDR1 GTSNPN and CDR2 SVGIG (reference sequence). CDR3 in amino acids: CAWSAPGTVRRATEAFF. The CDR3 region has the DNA TGTGCCTGGAGTGCCCCCGGGACAGTGCGGCGGGCCACTGAAGCTTTCTTT. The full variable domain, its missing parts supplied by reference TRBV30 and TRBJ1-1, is SQTIHQWPATLVQPVGSPLSLECTVEGTSNPNLYWYRQAAGRGLQLLFYSVGIGQISSEVPQNLSASRPQDRQFILSSKKLLLSDSGFYLCAWSAPGTVRRATEAFFGQGTRLTVV.

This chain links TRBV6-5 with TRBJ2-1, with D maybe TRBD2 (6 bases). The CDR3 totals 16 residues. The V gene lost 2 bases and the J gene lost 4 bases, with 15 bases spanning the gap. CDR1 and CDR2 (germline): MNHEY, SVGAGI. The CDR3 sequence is CASSYVGTRGYNEQFF. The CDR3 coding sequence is TGTGCCAGCAGTTACGTGGGGACCCGGGGGTACAATGAGCAGTTCTTC.

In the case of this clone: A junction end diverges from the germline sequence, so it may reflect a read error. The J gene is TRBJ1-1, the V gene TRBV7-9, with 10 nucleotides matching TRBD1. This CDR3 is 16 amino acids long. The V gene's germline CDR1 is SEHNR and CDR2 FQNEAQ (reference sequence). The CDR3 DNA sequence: TGTTCCAGCAGTGGACTCCGGGACAGGGGACGGACTGAAGCTTTCTTT. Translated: CSSSGLRDRGRTEAFF.

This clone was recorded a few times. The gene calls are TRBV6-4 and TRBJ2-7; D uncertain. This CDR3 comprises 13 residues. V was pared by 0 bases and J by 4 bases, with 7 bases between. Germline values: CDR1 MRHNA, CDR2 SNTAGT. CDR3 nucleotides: TGTGCCAGCAGTGACTCAGACAAATACGAGCAGTACTTC. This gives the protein CASSDSDKYEQYF.

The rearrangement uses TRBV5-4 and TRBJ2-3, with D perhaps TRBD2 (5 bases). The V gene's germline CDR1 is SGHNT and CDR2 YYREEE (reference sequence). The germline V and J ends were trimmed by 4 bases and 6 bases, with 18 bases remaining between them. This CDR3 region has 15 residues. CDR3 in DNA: TGTGCCAGCAGCGATACTAGAATTATGGTCGATACGCAGTATTTT. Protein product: CASSDTRIMVDTQYF.

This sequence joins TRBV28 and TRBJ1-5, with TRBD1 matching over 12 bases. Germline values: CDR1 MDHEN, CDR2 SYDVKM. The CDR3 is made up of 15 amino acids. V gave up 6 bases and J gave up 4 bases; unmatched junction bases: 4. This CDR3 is CASRGQGALNQPQHF. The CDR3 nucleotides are TGTGCCAGCAGGGGACAGGGGGCTCTAAATCAGCCCCAGCATTTT.

The CDR3 region has the DNA TGTGCCAGCAGCTCCCTACTAGCGGGACACAATGAGCAGTTCTTC. This codes for CASSSLLAGHNEQFF. The J gene is TRBJ2-1, the V gene TRBV13, with 10 bases identical to TRBD2. J was trimmed by 5 bases and V by 4 bases; bases with no gene match: 5. The CDR3 loop spans 15 amino acids. The germline gives CDR1 PRHDT, CDR2 FYEKMQ (reference sequence). Full variable domain (outside the CDR3, taken from reference TRBV13 and TRBJ2-1): AAGVIQSPRHLIKEKRETATLKCYPIPRHDTVYWYQQGPGQDPQFLISFYEKMQSDKGSIPDRFSAQQFSDYHSELNMSSLELGDSALYFCASSSLLAGHNEQFFGPGTRLTVL.

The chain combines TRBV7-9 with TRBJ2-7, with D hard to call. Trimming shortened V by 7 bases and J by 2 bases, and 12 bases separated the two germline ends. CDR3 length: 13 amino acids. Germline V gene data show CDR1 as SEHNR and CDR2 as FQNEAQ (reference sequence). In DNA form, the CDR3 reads TGTGCCAGCATACAGTATCCGGCCTACGAGCAGTACTTC. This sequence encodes CASIQYPAYEQYF.

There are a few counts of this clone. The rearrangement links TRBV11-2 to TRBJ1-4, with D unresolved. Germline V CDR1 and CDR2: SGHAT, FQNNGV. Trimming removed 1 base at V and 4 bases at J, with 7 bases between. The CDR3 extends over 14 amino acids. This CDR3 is CASSLGARNEKLFF. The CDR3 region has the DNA TGTGCCAGCAGCTTAGGCGCCCGTAATGAAAAACTGTTTTTT.

This CDR3 reads CASSFSVRYGYTF. DNA for the CDR3: TGTGCCAGCAGCTTCTCAGTTCGCTATGGCTACACCTTC. This chain links TRBV7-9 with TRBJ1-2, with D unresolved. The length of the CDR3 is 13 residues. V lost 3 bases to trimming and J lost 4 bases, with 9 bases between them. Germline V gene lookup returns CDR1 SEHNR and CDR2 FQNEAQ (reference sequence).

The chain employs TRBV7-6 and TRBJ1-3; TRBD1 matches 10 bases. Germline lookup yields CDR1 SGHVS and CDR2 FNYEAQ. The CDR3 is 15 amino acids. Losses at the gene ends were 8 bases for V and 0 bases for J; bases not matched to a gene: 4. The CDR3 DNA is TGTGCCAGCGGAAGACAGGGGGCCTCTGGAAACACCATATATTTT. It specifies CASGRQGASGNTIYF.

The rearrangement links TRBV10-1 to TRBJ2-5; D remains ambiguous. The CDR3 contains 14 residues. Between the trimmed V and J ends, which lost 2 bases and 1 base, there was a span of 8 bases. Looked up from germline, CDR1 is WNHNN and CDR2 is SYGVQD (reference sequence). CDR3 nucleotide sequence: TGCGCCAGCAGTGAGGGCAGGTTCCAAGAGACCCAGTACTTC. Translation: CASSEGRFQETQYF.

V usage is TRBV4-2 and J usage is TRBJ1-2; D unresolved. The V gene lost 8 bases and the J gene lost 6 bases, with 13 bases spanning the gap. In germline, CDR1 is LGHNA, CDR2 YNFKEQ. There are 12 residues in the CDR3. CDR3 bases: TGTGCCAGCGGATGGGAGAATGATGGCTACACCTTC. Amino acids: CASGWENDGYTF.

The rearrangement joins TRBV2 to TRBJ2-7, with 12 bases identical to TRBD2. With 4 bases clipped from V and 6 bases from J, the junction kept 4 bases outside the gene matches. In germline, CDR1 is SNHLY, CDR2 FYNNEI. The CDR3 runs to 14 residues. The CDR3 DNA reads TGTGCCAGCAGTGCCCTAGCGGGAGGGGGCGAGCAGTACTTC. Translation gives CASSALAGGGEQYF.

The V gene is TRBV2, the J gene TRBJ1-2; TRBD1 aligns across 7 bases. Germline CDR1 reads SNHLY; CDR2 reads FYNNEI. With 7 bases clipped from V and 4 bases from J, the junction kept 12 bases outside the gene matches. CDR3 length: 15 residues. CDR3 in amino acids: CASTRTGDFSYGYTF. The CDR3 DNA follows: TGTGCCAGCACTCGAACAGGGGACTTTTCCTATGGCTACACCTTC.

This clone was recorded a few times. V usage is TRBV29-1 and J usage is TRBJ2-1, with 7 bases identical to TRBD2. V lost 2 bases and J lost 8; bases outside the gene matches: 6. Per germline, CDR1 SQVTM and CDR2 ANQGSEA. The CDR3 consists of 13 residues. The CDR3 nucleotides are TGCAGCGTTGAACTGCGGGAGAGCTATGAGCAGTTCTTC. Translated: CSVELRESYEQFF.

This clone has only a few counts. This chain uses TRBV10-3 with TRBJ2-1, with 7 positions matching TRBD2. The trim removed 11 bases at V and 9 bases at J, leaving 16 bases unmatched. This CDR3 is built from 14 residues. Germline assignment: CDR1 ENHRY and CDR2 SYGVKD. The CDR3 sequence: CALSVGGLFGEQFF. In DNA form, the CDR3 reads TGTGCCCTTTCGGTGGGAGGGCTCTTTGGTGAGCAGTTCTTC.

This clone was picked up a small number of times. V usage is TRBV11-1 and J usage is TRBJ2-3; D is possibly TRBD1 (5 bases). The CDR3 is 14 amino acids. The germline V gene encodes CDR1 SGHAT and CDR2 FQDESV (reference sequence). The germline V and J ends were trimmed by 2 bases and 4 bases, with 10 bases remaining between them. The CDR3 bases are TGTGCCAGCAGCTTACCAGGGATCCCAGATACGCAGTATTTT. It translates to CASSLPGIPDTQYF.

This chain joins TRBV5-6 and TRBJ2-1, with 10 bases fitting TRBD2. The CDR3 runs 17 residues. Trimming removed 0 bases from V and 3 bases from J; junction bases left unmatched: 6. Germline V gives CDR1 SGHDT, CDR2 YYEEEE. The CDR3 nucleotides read TGTGCCAGCAGCTTGGTTTTGGTAGCGGGAGGCTACAATGAGCAGTTCTTC. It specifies CASSLVLVAGGYNEQFF.

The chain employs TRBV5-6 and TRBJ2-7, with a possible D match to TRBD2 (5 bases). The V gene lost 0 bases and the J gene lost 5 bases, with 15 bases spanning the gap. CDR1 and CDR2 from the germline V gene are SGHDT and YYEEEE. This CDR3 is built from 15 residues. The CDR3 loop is CASSLGIKAANEQYF. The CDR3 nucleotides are TGTGCCAGCAGCTTGGGGATAAAAGCGGCCAACGAGCAGTACTTC.

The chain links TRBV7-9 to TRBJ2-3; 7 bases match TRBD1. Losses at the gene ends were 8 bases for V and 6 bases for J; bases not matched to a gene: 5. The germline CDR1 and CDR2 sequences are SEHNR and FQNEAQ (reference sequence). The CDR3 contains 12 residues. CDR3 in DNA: TGTGCCAGCTCCCAGGGGGACGATACGCAGTATTTT. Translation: CASSQGDDTQYF.

For the CDR3, the DNA is TGCAGCGTTGCGGGGAGTCAAGGGACTAGCGGGAGATTGTATGAGCAGTTCTTC. It codes for CSVAGSQGTSGRLYEQFF. The chain employs TRBV29-1 and TRBJ2-1, with 14 bases fitting TRBD2. CDR3 length equals 18 residues. Germline V CDR1 and CDR2: SQVTM, ANQGSEA. Germline trimming cut 4 bases from V and 8 bases from J; bases unmatched to any gene: 16.